These 22 T cell receptor beta chains came from one sample sequenced in a study of cytomegalovirus exposure and HLA in healthy donors. It was with 60 Vbeta and 13 Jbeta primers that the PCR ran. Libraries were prepared by immunoSEQ multiplex PCR; TCRdb keeps only in-frame clonotypes and omits some of them. The data show roughly 180,000 clones, 77% seen once. Sequencing used PBMCs. The origin of the receptors is a man aged 18 to 35 in good health and CMV-seronegative.

The chain has TRBV11-2 and TRBJ2-7; no reliable D call. Germline-derived CDR1 and CDR2 are SGHAT and FQNNGV. Deletions cut 0 bases from V and 7 bases from J, with 10 bases between. The CDR3 sequence is 13 residues long. The CDR3 here is CASSLDPSREQYF. For the CDR3, the DNA is TGTGCCAGCAGCTTAGATCCCTCTCGGGAGCAGTACTTC. Full variable domain (remainder filled in from reference TRBV11-2 and TRBJ2-7): EAGVAQSPRYKIIEKRQSVAFWCNPISGHATLYWYQQILGQGPKLLIQFQNNGVVDDSQLPKDRFSAERLKGVDSTLKIQPAKLEDSAVYLCASSLDPSREQYFGPGTRLTVT.

As for this clone: One junction end does not reproduce the germline sequence, and a read error may be involved. CDR3 nucleotides: TGTGCCAGCACCCCGACTGGTTACACTGAGCAGTTCTTC. Translating gives CASTPTGYTEQFF. The chain links TRBV7-9 to TRBJ2-1; D unclear. The CDR3 spans 13 residues. The V gene's germline CDR1 is SEHNR and CDR2 FQNEAQ (reference sequence).

J is TRBJ1-5 and V is TRBV6-4; unclear D gene. V lost 0 bases and J 2 bases, leaving 5 bases between the germline ends. The CDR3 contains 14 residues. The germline CDR1 and CDR2 sequences are MRHNA and SNTAGT. CDR3 region: CASSDSRGNQPQHF. In nucleotides, the CDR3 is TGTGCCAGCAGTGACTCGCGAGGCAATCAGCCCCAGCATTTT.

The genes are TRBV15 and TRBJ2-1; D may be TRBD2 (6 bases). Germline lookup yields CDR1 LNHNV and CDR2 YYDKDF (reference sequence). The CDR3 covers 17 residues. V lost 3 bases and J lost 3, with 18 bases in between. The chain's CDR3 is CATSRTRLVDYYNEQFF. The DNA for the CDR3 is TGTGCCACCAGCAGGACTAGACTAGTGGATTACTACAATGAGCAGTTCTTC.

This sequence joins TRBV11-3 and TRBJ2-7, with D unresolved. The germline gives CDR1 SGHNT, CDR2 YENEEA. Trimming took 6 bases from V and 3 from J, leaving 9 bases between them. The CDR3 has 12 residues. The CDR3 reads CASRGSFYEQYF. The CDR3 DNA is TGTGCCAGCAGGGGTAGCTTCTACGAGCAGTACTTC.

The J gene is TRBJ2-7, the V gene TRBV7-2, with 9 bases fitting TRBD2. The CDR3 consists of 17 residues. Germline loops: CDR1 SGHTA, CDR2 FQGNSA. V lost 1 base to trimming and J lost 0 bases; unmatched junction nucleotides: 7. The CDR3 loop is CASSLGGLASSSYEQYF. The DNA for the CDR3 is TGTGCCAGCAGCTTAGGGGGACTAGCCTCAAGCTCCTACGAGCAGTACTTC.

The V call is TRBV11-2, the J call TRBJ1-4, with D possibly matching TRBD1 (5 bases). The V end lost 4 bases, the J end lost 7 bases, and 16 bases lay between the germline ends. The CDR3 contains 15 residues. The germline CDR1 and CDR2 sequences are SGHAT and FQNNGV. Here the CDR3 reads CASSSQQVGSEKLFF. CDR3 nucleotide sequence: TGTGCCAGCAGCTCGCAACAGGTCGGGAGTGAAAAACTGTTTTTT.

This chain joins TRBV10-3 and TRBJ2-1; 8 positions agree with TRBD2. With V trimmed by 3 bases and J by 5 bases, 6 bases remained unmatched. From germline, CDR1 is ENHRY and CDR2 SYGVKD. The CDR3 runs 15 residues. In DNA form, the CDR3 reads TGTGCCATCAGTGAAGCGGGAGTAAGTCACAATGAGCAGTTCTTC. Translating it yields CAISEAGVSHNEQFF.

The chain carries TRBV11-2 and TRBJ2-5; D is possibly TRBD2 (6 bases). The CDR3 consists of 17 residues. Trimming cost V 6 bases and J 5 bases, with 25 bases left between them. In germline, CDR1 is SGHAT, CDR2 FQNNGV. CDR3 nucleotide sequence: TGTGCCAGCAGTCAAGTGGACTCGGGAGAGAGCTATGAGACCCAGTACTTC. Protein sequence: CASSQVDSGESYETQYF.

There are a few counts of this clone. V usage is TRBV4-2 and J usage is TRBJ1-1; D is undetermined. V dropped 1 base and J dropped 2 bases, with 14 bases sitting between them. Germline V gene sequence: CDR1 LGHNA, CDR2 YNFKEQ. This CDR3 has 16 amino acids. CDR3 nucleotides: TGTGCCAGCAGCCAAGTTGCGAAATTGATAAACACTGAAGCTTTCTTT. This translates into CASSQVAKLINTEAFF.

The J gene is TRBJ2-6, the V gene TRBV27, with D uncertain. The V gene's germline CDR1 is MNHEY and CDR2 SMNVEV (reference sequence). This CDR3 spans 16 amino acids. Trimming took off 5 bases at V and 0 bases at J, with 11 bases between the two ends. The CDR3 here is CASSRPRGSGANVLTF. CDR3 in DNA: TGTGCCAGCAGTCGCCCGCGCGGCTCTGGGGCCAACGTCCTGACTTTC.

V gene TRBV5-6 combines with J gene TRBJ2-1, with 13 nucleotides matching TRBD2. Per the germline V gene, CDR1 is SGHDT and CDR2 is YYEEEE. There are 16 residues in the CDR3. Trimming at V came to 1 base and at J to 9 bases, leaving 7 bases not matched to a gene. CDR3 sequence reads: CASSLHTSGGASEQFF. DNA for the CDR3: TGTGCCAGCAGCTTGCATACTAGCGGGGGGGCCAGTGAGCAGTTCTTC.

In its sample, this clone was seen a few times. The chain couples TRBV6-6 to TRBJ2-1; 8 bases fit TRBD1. Looked up from germline, CDR1 is MNHNY and CDR2 is SVGAGI (reference sequence). The CDR3 consists of 12 residues. Unmatched junction bases numbered 4, after V lost 8 bases and J lost 7 bases. The CDR3 nucleotides are TGTGCCAGCTGGCAGGGGGCAAATGAGCAGTTCTTC. Protein: CASWQGANEQFF.

There are a few counts of this clone. The V and J genes are TRBV5-1 and TRBJ2-7; D is ambiguous. The CDR3 sequence is 12 residues long. Trimming left V 4 bases short and J 2 bases short, with 7 bases between. Germline V lookup: CDR1 SGHRS, CDR2 YFSETQ. CDR3 nucleotide sequence: TGCGCCAGCAGCCTCTACCCCTACGAGCAGTACTTC. Encoded protein: CASSLYPYEQYF. Based on the CDR3 plus reference TRBV5-1 and TRBJ2-7, the full variable domain is KAGVTQTPRYLIKTRGQQVTLSCSPISGHRSVSWYQQTPGQGLQFLFEYFSETQRNKGNFPGRFSGRQFSNSRSEMNVSTLELGDSALYLCASSLYPYEQYFGPGTRLTVT.

This clone was counted a single time. The V gene is TRBV7-6, the J gene TRBJ2-1, with TRBD2 matching 9 bases. The CDR3 is 15 residues long. The junction had 8 bases not matched to a gene; V was cut back by 1 base and J by 10 bases. The germline V gene encodes CDR1 SGHVS and CDR2 FNYEAQ. CDR3 amino acids: CASSLEAGGVREQFF. CDR3 DNA: TGTGCCAGCAGCTTAGAAGCGGGAGGAGTTAGGGAGCAGTTCTTC.

The V gene is TRBV14, the J gene TRBJ1-2; D might be TRBD1 (6 bases). The germline gives CDR1 SGHDN, CDR2 FVKESK. The CDR3 consists of 16 residues. The V and J ends lost 4 bases and 4 bases respectively, with 19 bases between them. The chain's CDR3 is CASSLGVAGALYGYTF. The DNA of the CDR3 is TGTGCCAGCAGCCTAGGGGTTGCAGGGGCCCTCTATGGCTACACCTTC.

This clone was detected only a few times. The chain has TRBV29-1 and TRBJ1-2, with TRBD1 identical over 7 bases. CDR3 length: 17 amino acids. The ends lost 4 bases at V and 3 bases at J; junction bases unmatched: 17. Germline V lookup: CDR1 SQVTM, CDR2 ANQGSEA. The DNA for the CDR3 is TGCAGCGTTGTTGGGGGGCAGGGGGAGGACCCTCACTATGGCTACACCTTC. It encodes CSVVGGQGEDPHYGYTF.

The chain recombines TRBV4-3 with TRBJ1-2; TRBD1 matches 8 bases. This CDR3 has 21 residues. In germline, CDR1 is LGHNA, CDR2 YSLEER. The ends lost 0 bases at V and 1 base at J; junction bases unmatched: 19. The chain's CDR3 is CASSQDRGTGWIGELNYGYTF. The DNA for the CDR3 is TGCGCCAGCAGCCAAGATCGGGGGACAGGCTGGATAGGGGAGCTTAACTATGGCTACACCTTC.

The chain uses TRBV28 and TRBJ2-1, with 8 bases matching TRBD2. The CDR3 length is 15 residues. V trimming: 3 bases; J trimming: 9 bases; junction bases outside the gene matches: 10. CDR1 is MDHEN, CDR2 SYDVKM, per germline. CDR3 amino acids: CASSLGLVPWGEQFF. The CDR3 DNA sequence: TGTGCCAGCAGTTTGGGACTAGTGCCTTGGGGTGAGCAGTTCTTC.

This CDR3 is CASSPHGTGGIGTGELFF. In nucleotides, the CDR3 is TGTGCCAGCAGCCCTCATGGGACAGGGGGCATAGGCACCGGGGAGCTGTTTTTT. The J gene is TRBJ2-2, the V gene TRBV7-3, with 12 bases aligning to TRBD1. From germline, CDR1 is SGHTA and CDR2 FQGTGA. V gave up 5 bases and J gave up 4 bases; unmatched junction bases: 11. The CDR3 totals 18 residues.

J is TRBJ1-1 and V is TRBV9, with TRBD1 matching 7 bases. Germline CDR1 reads SGDLS; CDR2 reads YYNGEE. The V and J ends lost 0 bases and 7 bases, in that order; junction bases with no gene match: 6. CDR3 size: 14 residues. CDR3 in DNA: TGTGCCAGCAGCGTAGCTCCGGACAGGCGTGAAGCTTTCTTT. The encoded protein is CASSVAPDRREAFF.

This chain uses TRBV28 with TRBJ1-5, with TRBD1 matching over 8 bases. Germline V gives CDR1 MDHEN, CDR2 SYDVKM. The length of the CDR3 is 15 residues. J was trimmed by 7 bases and V by 7 bases; bases with no gene match: 12. The CDR3: CASTIAGTGGQPQHF. For the CDR3, the DNA is TGTGCCAGCACCATTGCGGGGACAGGAGGACAGCCCCAGCATTTT.